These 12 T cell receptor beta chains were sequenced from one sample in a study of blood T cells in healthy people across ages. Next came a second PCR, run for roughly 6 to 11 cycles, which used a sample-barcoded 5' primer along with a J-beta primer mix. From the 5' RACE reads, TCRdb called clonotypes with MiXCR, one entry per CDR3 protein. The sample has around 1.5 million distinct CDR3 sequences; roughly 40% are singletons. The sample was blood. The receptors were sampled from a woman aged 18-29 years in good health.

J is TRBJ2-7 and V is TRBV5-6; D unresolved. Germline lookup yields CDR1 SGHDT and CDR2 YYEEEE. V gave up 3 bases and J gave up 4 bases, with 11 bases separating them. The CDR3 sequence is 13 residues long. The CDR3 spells CASSSAGRYEQYF. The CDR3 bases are TGTGCCAGCAGCTCGGCCGGTAGGTACGAGCAGTACTTC.

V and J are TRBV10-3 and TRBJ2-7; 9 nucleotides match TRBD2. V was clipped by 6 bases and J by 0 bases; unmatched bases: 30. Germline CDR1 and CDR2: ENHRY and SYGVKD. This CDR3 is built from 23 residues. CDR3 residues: CAISHLEPSAGGLHTLYSYEQYF. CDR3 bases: TGTGCCATCAGCCACTTGGAGCCCTCAGCGGGGGGTCTGCATACCTTGTACTCCTACGAGCAGTACTTC.

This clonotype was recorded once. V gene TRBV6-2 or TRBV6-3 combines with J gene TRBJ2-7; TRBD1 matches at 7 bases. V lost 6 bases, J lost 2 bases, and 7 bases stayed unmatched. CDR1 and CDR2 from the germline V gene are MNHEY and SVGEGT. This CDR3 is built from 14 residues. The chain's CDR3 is CASSTWDSTYEQYF. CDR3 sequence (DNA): TGTGCCAGCAGCACATGGGACAGCACCTACGAGCAGTACTTC.

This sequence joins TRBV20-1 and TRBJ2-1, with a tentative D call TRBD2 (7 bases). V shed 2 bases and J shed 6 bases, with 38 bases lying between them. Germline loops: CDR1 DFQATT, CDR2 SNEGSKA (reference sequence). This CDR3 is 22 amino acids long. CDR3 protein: CSARSPLSRGGPRVGTFNEQFF. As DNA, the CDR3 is TGCAGTGCTAGATCCCCTCTCTCAAGGGGGGGGCCCAGGGTGGGGACTTTCAATGAGCAGTTCTTC.

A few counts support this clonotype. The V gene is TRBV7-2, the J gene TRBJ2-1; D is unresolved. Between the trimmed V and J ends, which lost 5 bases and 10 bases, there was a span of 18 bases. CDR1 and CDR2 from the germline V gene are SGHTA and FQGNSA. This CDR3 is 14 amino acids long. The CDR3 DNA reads TGTGCCAGCAGCCAGATGAGCGCAAAAGGCGAGCAGTTCTTC. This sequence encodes CASSQMSAKGEQFF.

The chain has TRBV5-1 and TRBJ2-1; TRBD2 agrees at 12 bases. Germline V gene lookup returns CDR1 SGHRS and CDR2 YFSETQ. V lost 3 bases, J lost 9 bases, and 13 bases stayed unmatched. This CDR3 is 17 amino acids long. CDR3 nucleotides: TGCGCCAGCAGCTCCACGACCCGGACTAGCGGGAATAGTGAGCAGTTCTTC. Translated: CASSSTTRTSGNSEQFF.

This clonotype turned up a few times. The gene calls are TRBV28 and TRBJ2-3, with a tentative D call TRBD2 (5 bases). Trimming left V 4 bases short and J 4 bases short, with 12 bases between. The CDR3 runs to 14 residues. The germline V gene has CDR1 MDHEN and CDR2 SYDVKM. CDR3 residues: CASSSGGVADTQYF. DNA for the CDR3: TGTGCCAGCAGTTCCGGAGGAGTAGCAGATACGCAGTATTTT.

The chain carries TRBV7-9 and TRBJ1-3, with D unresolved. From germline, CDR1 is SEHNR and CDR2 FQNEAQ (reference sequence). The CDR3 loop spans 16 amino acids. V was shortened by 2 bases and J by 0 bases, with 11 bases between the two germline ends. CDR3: CASSLREQYSGNTIYF. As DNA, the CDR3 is TGTGCCAGCAGCTTACGTGAGCAATACTCTGGAAACACCATATATTTT.

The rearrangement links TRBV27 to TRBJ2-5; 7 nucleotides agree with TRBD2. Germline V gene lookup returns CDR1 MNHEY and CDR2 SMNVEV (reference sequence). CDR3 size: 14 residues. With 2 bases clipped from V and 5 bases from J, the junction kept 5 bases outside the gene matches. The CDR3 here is CASSLLEAGETQYF. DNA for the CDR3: TGTGCCAGCAGTTTACTGGAAGCGGGGGAGACCCAGTACTTC.

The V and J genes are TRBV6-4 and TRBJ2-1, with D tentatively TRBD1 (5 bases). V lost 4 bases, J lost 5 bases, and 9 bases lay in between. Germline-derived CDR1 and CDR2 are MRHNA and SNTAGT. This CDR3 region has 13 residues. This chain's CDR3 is CASSVGRHNEQFF. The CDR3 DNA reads TGTGCCAGCAGTGTGGGGCGGCACAATGAGCAGTTCTTC.

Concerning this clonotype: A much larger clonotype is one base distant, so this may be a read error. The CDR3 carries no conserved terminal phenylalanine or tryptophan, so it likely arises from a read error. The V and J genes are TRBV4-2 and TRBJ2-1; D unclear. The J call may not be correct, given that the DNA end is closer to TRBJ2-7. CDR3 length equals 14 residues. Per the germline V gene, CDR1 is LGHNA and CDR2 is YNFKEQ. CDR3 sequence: CASSQEAGPYEQYS. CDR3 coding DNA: TGTGCCAGCAGCCAAGAGGCAGGTCCCTACGAGCAGTACTCC.

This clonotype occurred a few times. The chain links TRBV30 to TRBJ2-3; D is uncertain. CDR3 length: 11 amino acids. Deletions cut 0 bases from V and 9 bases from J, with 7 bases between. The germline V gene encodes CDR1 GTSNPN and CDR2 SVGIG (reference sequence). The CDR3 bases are TGTGCCTGGAGTGTACCCGGAACGCAGTATTTT. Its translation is CAWSVPGTQYF.